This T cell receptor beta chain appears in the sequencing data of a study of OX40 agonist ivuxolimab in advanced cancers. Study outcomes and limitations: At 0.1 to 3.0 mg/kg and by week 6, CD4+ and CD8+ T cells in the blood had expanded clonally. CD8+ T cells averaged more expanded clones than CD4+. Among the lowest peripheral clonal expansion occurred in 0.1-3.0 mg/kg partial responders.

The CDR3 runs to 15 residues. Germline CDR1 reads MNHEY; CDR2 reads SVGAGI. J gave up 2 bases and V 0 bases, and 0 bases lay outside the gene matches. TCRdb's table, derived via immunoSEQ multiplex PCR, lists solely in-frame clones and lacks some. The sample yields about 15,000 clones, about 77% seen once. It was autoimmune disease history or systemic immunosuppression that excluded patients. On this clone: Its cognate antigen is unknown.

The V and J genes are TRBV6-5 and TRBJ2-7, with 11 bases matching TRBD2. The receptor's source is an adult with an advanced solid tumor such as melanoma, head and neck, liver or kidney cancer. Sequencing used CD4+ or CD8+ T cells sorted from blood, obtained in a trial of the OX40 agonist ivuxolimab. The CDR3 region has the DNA TGTGCCAGCAGTTACTCGACTAGCGGGGCCTACGAGCAGTACTTC. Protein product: CASSYSTSGAYEQYF.